The sequence of this TCR beta chain was determined in a study of T-cell reconstitution after alpha-beta-depleted transplantation in children. With regard to this clonotype: Its cognate antigen is unknown.

Germline assignment: CDR1 LGHNA and CDR2 YSLEER. Trimming removed 0 bases at V and 1 base at J, with 9 bases between. This CDR3 region has 16 residues. TCRbeta library construction was performed incorporating unique molecular identifiers. TCRdb re-derived calls from the PCR reads in MiXCR, one entry per CDR3 protein. The table lists fewer than 450,000 distinct CDR3 sequences, about a sixth of them singletons. Whole-study findings and limits: Most T-cell counts and diversity one year after the transplant came from T cells that were newly produced. Several hundred rapidly expanded clones from non-depleted graft cells reportedly supplied alpha-beta T cells about two months post-transplant. For some patients, TCRbeta diversity was high at day 60 because of recipient T cells and thymic progenitors that survived.

Sample: PBMCs, mostly from graft donor cells, taken 360 days after TCRalphabeta/CD19-depleted stem cell transplant. This chain joins TRBV4-3 and TRBJ2-2; unclear D gene. This TCR derives from a male patient aged 2-10 years who had a stem cell transplant for acute lymphoblastic leukemia, so the T cells may come from the graft donor. CDR3 in amino acids: CASSQDRLLNTGELFF. Written as DNA, the CDR3 is TGCGCCAGCAGCCAAGATCGACTGCTGAACACCGGGGAGCTGTTTTTT.